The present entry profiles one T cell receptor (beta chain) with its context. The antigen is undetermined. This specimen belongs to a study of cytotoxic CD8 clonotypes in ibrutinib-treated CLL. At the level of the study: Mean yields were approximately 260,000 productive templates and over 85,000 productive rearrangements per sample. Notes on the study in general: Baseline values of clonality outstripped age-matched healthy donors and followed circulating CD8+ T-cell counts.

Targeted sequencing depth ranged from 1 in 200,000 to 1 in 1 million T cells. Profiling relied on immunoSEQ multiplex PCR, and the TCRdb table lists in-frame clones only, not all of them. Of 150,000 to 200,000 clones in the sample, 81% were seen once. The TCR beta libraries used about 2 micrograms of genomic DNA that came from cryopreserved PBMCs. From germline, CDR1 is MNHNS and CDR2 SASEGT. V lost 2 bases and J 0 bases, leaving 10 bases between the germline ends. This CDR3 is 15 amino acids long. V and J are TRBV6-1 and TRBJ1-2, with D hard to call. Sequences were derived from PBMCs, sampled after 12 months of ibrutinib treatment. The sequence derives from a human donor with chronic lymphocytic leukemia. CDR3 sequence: CASSEYRGANYGYTF. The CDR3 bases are TGTGCCAGCAGTGAATACCGGGGAGCTAACTATGGCTACACCTTC.